This T cell receptor (beta chain) was identified in a study of T cells in Graves' hyperthyroidism and ophthalmopathy. Regarding the study as a whole: Within blood appeared most thyroid clonotypes that had expanded above 0.001. Onset of ophthalmopathy came a median around 6.5 months after the model predicted it.

Regions amplified from RNA transcripts were the TCR beta CDR3 regions. First-round RT-PCR targeting the TCR CDR3 was performed with the HTBI primer set. Via MiXCR, TCRdb re-called the multiplex PCR reads, giving one row per CDR3 protein. Among fewer than 750,000 distinct CDR3 sequences listed, roughly 15% were seen once. The germline CDR1 and CDR2 sequences are SNHLY and FYNNEI. This CDR3 has 13 residues. Trimming shortened V by 1 base and J by 4 bases, and 6 bases separated the two germline ends. This clonotype was seen only a few times. Its target is unknown. Clinical symptoms, serum thyroxine and TRAb, thyroid ultrasound and orbital computed tomography were used for the diagnoses. Source material for PBMCs was about 11 ml fresh peripheral blood.

The chain employs TRBV2 and TRBJ2-3; no clear D. The specimen sequenced was blood. This TCR was sampled from a middle-aged woman with Graves' ophthalmopathy. The chain's CDR3 is CASSEDQADTQYF. The CDR3 nucleotides read TGTGCCAGCAGTGAAGATCAAGCAGATACGCAGTATTTT.